This T cell receptor beta chain derives from a study of graft-versus-host responses after intestinal transplantation. General study findings and limits: GvH clones occurred in recipient marrow; some first appeared in ileum or blood. Early after transplant, HvG clones declined as circulating GvH clones peaked.

The authors plated approximately 200,000 CFSE-labeled responder cells with approximately 200,000 irradiated, violet-dye-labeled stimulator cells. Germline values: CDR1 LNHDA, CDR2 SQIVND (reference sequence). V dropped 5 bases and J dropped 1 base, with 7 bases sitting between them. CDR3 length equals 13 residues. Assay used: immunoSEQ multiplex PCR; TCRdb lists only in-frame clones, some missing. The table records 11,000 to 15,000 clones, about 36% of them present only once. This rearrangement joins TRBV19 to TRBJ2-3; D is undetermined. Sequencing used alloreactive CD4+ T cells from a mixed lymphocyte reaction culture, obtained before intestinal transplant. The subset denotes: CFSE-low proliferating T cells sorted from roughly 6-day pre-transplant mixed lymphocyte reaction (GvH or HvG direction). The TCR comes from a human patient who received an intestinal transplant. CDR3 nucleotides: TGTGCCAGTAGTGTCCAGGGCACAGATACGCAGTATTTT. Protein sequence: CASSVQGTDTQYF.